The 16 T cell receptor beta chains presented below share a single source sample, sequenced in a study of T cells in localized non-small cell lung cancer. Sequenced by immunoSEQ multiplex PCR; TCRdb stores in-frame clones only, minus some. The sample includes about 20,000 clones, over 80% of them seen just once. The sample was PBMCs, taken before any cancer treatment. Every receptor here comes from a man aged 40 to 70 with stage II squamous cell lung carcinoma.

This chain links TRBV6-1 with TRBJ2-5, with 11 bases lining up with TRBD1. The CDR3 covers 14 residues. The V and J ends lost 6 bases and 4 bases, in that order; junction bases with no gene match: 4. The germline CDR1 and CDR2 sequences are MNHNS and SASEGT. CDR3 sequence (DNA): TGTGCCAGCAGACGGACAGGGGGCCGAGAGACCCAGTACTTC. It is translated as CASRRTGGRETQYF.

The V and J genes are TRBV19 and TRBJ1-4, with a weak D call TRBD1 (6 bases). Trimming removed 5 bases at V and 5 bases at J, with 15 bases between. The germline CDR1 and CDR2 sequences are LNHDA and SQIVND (reference sequence). This CDR3 is built from 15 residues. CDR3 amino acids: CASSDRRRGNEKLFF. The CDR3 nucleotides read TGTGCCAGTAGTGACAGGCGGCGAGGCAATGAAAAACTGTTTTTT.

The V call is TRBV10-2, the J call TRBJ1-5, with TRBD1 matching 7 bases. Trimming took 4 bases from V and 9 from J; bases not matched to a gene: 6. This CDR3 has 13 residues. Germline V CDR1 and CDR2: WSHSY, SAAADI. The CDR3 DNA reads as TGCGCCAGCAGTGCCATTACAGGGGTGCCCCAGCATTTT. This gives the protein CASSAITGVPQHF.

V and J are TRBV7-3 and TRBJ2-2; possible D gene TRBD2, 6 bases. Trimming pared 1 base from V and 3 bases from J, leaving 12 bases between. Germline CDR1 and CDR2: SGHTA and FQGTGA. The CDR3 covers 16 residues. CDR3: CASSLSGVRDTGELFF. In DNA form, the CDR3 reads TGTGCCAGCAGCTTAAGCGGGGTTCGAGACACCGGGGAGCTGTTTTTT.

This clone was counted between two and nine times. The CDR3: CASSLAGFSDHEQYF. The DNA of the CDR3 is TGTGCCAGCAGCTTGGCAGGGTTCAGCGACCACGAGCAGTACTTC. The chain is built from TRBV5-4 and TRBJ2-7, with D perhaps matching TRBD1 (5 bases). The CDR3 runs 15 residues. Trimming shortened V by 0 bases and J by 5 bases, and 15 bases separated the two germline ends. Germline CDR1 is SGHNT and CDR2 is YYREEE (reference sequence). Full variable domain (missing parts from reference TRBV5-4 and TRBJ2-7): ETGVTQSPTHLIKTRGQQVTLRCSSQSGHNTVSWYQQALGQGPQFIFQYYREEENGRGNFPPRFSGLQFPNYSSELNVNALELDDSALYLCASSLAGFSDHEQYFGPGTRLTVT.

CDR3 nucleotide sequence: TGCGCCAGCAGCCCGGGGACTAGCGGGGGTAGCACAGATACGCAGTATTTT. It yields the protein CASSPGTSGGSTDTQYF. The gene calls are TRBV5-1 and TRBJ2-3; TRBD2 agrees at 14 bases. Germline V gene sequence: CDR1 SGHRS, CDR2 YFSETQ. Trimming at V came to 4 bases and at J to 0 bases, leaving 4 bases not matched to a gene. This CDR3 spans 17 amino acids.

The CDR3 sequence: CASSLAQLAGLTDTQYF. In nucleotides, the CDR3 is TGTGCCAGCAGCTTAGCCCAACTAGCGGGGCTCACAGATACGCAGTATTTT. The chain carries TRBV7-2 and TRBJ2-3; 10 bases match TRBD2. CDR3 size: 17 residues. The germline gives CDR1 SGHTA, CDR2 FQGNSA. Trimming cost V 0 bases and J 2 bases; bases outside gene matches: 5.

This chain joins TRBV7-9 and TRBJ1-2, with a possible D match to TRBD1 (6 bases). Germline lookup yields CDR1 SEHNR and CDR2 FQNEAQ (reference sequence). The CDR3 sequence is 15 residues long. The germline V and J ends were trimmed by 1 base and 2 bases, with 11 bases remaining between them. The CDR3 region has the DNA TGTGCCAGCAGCTTAGGAGAAGGACAGAACTATGGCTACACCTTC. Translated: CASSLGEGQNYGYTF.

V is TRBV7-3 and J is TRBJ2-5; D is uncertain. The germline CDR1 and CDR2 sequences are SGHTA and FQGTGA. The CDR3 has 15 residues. With 1 base removed from V and 1 base from J, the gap between germline ends came to 10 bases. The CDR3: CASSLNGNSQETQYF. In DNA form, the CDR3 reads TGTGCCAGCAGCTTAAACGGTAACTCCCAAGAGACCCAGTACTTC.

The chain couples TRBV6-5 to TRBJ2-5, with D possibly TRBD1 on 5 matching bases. The CDR3 runs 14 residues. Trimming took off 6 bases at V and 4 bases at J, with 15 bases between the two ends. Germline-derived CDR1 and CDR2 are MNHEY and SVGAGI. The CDR3 region has the DNA TGTGCCAGCAGCCGCCAAGGGGTCGGAGAGACCCAGTACTTC. It codes for CASSRQGVGETQYF.

The V and J genes are TRBV6-4 and TRBJ2-7; D remains unclear. Trimming shortened V by 11 bases and J by 7 bases, and 6 bases separated the two germline ends. The CDR3 runs to 8 residues. Looked up from germline, CDR1 is MRHNA and CDR2 is SNTAGT. The CDR3 loop reads CAPAEQYF. CDR3 nucleotide sequence: TGTGCCCCCGCTGAGCAGTACTTC.

This clone showed up just a few times. The chain employs TRBV4-2 and TRBJ1-6; tentative D call: TRBD1 (5 bases). The V gene lost 1 base and the J gene lost 7 bases, with 14 bases spanning the gap. CDR1 is LGHNA and CDR2 is YNFKEQ in the germline V gene. The CDR3 runs to 16 residues. The CDR3 reads CASSQVRATLNSPLHF. CDR3 nucleotide sequence: TGTGCCAGCAGCCAAGTCAGGGCCACGTTAAATTCACCCCTCCACTTT.

CDR3 protein: CASSLDRGPRAQETQYF. Here the CDR3 DNA reads TGTGCCAGCTCACTAGACAGGGGGCCGAGGGCACAAGAGACCCAGTACTTC. The J gene is TRBJ2-5, the V gene TRBV18; TRBD1 matches 10 bases. The CDR3 length is 17 residues. The germline gives CDR1 KGHSH, CDR2 LQKENI. The V gene end was trimmed by 4 bases and the J gene end by 2 bases; junction bases not matched to a gene: 10.

This clone was detected once. The chain has TRBV5-6 and TRBJ1-5, with TRBD1 identical over 9 bases. After removal of 0 bases from V and 3 bases from J, the junction contained 1 base not matched to a gene. CDR1 is SGHDT, CDR2 YYEEEE, per germline. The CDR3 extends over 15 amino acids. The CDR3 sequence is CASSLGQGVNQPQHF. CDR3 sequence (DNA): TGTGCCAGCAGCTTGGGACAGGGGGTCAATCAGCCCCAGCATTTT.

This clone was detected a few times. The chain links TRBV6-6 to TRBJ2-1; 15 nucleotides match TRBD2. V shed 7 bases and J 5 bases; nucleotides not matched to a gene: 6. Germline values: CDR1 MNHNY, CDR2 SVGAGI (reference sequence). This CDR3 is 16 amino acids long. CDR3 sequence reads: CASIRGLAGGDNEQFF. The CDR3 DNA is TGTGCCAGCATCCGCGGACTAGCGGGAGGGGACAATGAGCAGTTCTTC.

The rearrangement links TRBV19 to TRBJ2-1; weak D call: TRBD2 (6 bases). Per the germline V gene, CDR1 is LNHDA and CDR2 is SQIVND (reference sequence). This CDR3 is built from 15 residues. V lost 4 bases to trimming and J lost 7 bases, with 17 bases between them. CDR3 region: CASSSSSGYGNEQFF. The CDR3 nucleotides are TGTGCCAGTAGTAGTTCGAGCGGGTATGGTAATGAGCAGTTCTTC.